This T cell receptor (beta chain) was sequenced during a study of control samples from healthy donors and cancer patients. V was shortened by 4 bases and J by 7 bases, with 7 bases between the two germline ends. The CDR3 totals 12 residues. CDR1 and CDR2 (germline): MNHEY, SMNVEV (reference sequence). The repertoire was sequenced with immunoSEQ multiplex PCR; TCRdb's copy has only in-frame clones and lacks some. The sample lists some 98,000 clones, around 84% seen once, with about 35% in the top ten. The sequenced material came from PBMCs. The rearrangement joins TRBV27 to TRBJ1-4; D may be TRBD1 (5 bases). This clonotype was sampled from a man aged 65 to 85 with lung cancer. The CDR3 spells CASSYRGEKLFF. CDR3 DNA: TGTGCCAGCAGTTATAGGGGTGAAAAACTGTTTTTT.